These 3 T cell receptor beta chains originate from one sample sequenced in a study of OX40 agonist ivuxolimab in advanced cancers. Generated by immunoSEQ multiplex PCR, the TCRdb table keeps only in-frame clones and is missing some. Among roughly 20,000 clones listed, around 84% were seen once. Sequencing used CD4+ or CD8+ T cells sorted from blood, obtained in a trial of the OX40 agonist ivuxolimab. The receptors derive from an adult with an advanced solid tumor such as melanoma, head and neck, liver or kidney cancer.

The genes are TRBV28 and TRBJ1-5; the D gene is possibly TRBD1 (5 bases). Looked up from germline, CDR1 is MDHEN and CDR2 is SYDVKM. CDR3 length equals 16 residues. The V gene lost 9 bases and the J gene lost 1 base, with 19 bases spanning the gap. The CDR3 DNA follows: TGTGCCAGTTATTGGTCCGGGGCGGGAAGCAATCAGCCCCAGCATTTT. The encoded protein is CASYWSGAGSNQPQHF.

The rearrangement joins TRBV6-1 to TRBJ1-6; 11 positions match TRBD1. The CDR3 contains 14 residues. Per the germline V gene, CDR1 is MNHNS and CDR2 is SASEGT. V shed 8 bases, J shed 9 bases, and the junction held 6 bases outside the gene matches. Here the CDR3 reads CASEGGQGASPLHF. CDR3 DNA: TGTGCCAGCGAAGGTGGACAGGGGGCTTCACCCCTCCACTTT.

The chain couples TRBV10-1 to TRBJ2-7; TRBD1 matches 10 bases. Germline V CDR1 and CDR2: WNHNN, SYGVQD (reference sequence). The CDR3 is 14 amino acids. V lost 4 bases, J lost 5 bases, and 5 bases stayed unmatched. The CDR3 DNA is TGCGCCAGCAGTGGGGACAGGGGTTGGGACGAGCAGTACTTC. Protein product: CASSGDRGWDEQYF.